This T cell receptor (beta chain) was retrieved from a study of PD-L1 blockade in urothelial cancer. In the study overall: Patients' prior chemotherapy regimens numbered 0 to 3. Study results and caveats: Blood TCR clonality below the median before treatment was a predictor of better survival.

About this clone itself: The antigen remains undetermined.

Germline V gene sequence: CDR1 LGHNA, CDR2 YNFKEQ. The J segment lost 2 bases and the V segment lost 5 bases, leaving 3 bases of the junction unmatched. This CDR3 has 15 residues. Added to each PCR by spiking were synthetic TCR analog templates. Method: immunoSEQ multiplex PCR; TCRdb's copy keeps in-frame clones and lacks some. This sample carries approximately 83,000 clones, approximately 82% of them seen once, and the ten largest clones take roughly 8%. Time point: peripheral blood 6 weeks after treatment start. All patients handed over anywhere from 1 to 8 samples, pretreatment and on-treatment. The sequenced sample was PBMCs, obtained around atezolizumab (anti-PD-L1) treatment. This receptor was obtained from a man in his 70s with urothelial cancer. The genes are TRBV4-2 and TRBJ2-2; 9 nucleotides agree with TRBD2. The DNA of the CDR3 is TGTGCCAGCAGCTCTAGCGGGACCAACACCGGGGAGCTGTTTTTT. Encoded protein: CASSSSGTNTGELFF.